Listed below are T cell receptor beta chains from one sample, sequenced in a study of response to subunit inactivated influenza vaccine. Each CDR3 protein is one row after TCRdb ran MiXCR on the RT-PCR reads. Of 650,000 to 850,000 distinct CDR3 sequences detected, approximately 15% appear once; the ten largest clones hold around 6.5%. Source: PBMCs from blood, taken about 14 days before vaccination. The receptor set was obtained from a man between 50 and 59 years old who received an inactivated influenza vaccine. CDR3s include the opening cysteine and the closing phenylalanine or tryptophan.

>TRBJ2-5|TRBV20-1
CSARYLETQYF
>TRBJ2-7|TRBV6-1
CASSEQGMDEQYF
>TRBJ2-1|TRBV5-1
CASSTGGRNEQFF
>TRBJ2-7|TRBV20-1
CSAVGTSGSSEQYF
>TRBJ2-1|TRBV7-6
CASSTTSGSWYEQFF
>TRBJ2-7|TRBV6-5
CASSFRRGQSYEQYF
>TRBJ2-1|TRBV28
CASCLVLRQGGPYNEQFF
>TRBJ2-5|TRBV12-3/TRBV12-4
CASSFHPGRVAGRENEETQYF
>TRBJ2-7|TRBV4-3
CASSQVVRSSYEQYF
>TRBJ2-7|TRBV10-3
CAISDSRGGTPYEQYF
>TRBJ1-2|TRBV3-1
CASSQGAAGYTF
>TRBJ1-3|TRBV10-3
CAISDRDSGNTIYF
>TRBJ2-7|TRBV2
CASSEYRAGYEQYF
>TRBJ2-1|TRBV7-9
CASRSSGDSYNEQFF
>TRBJ1-1|TRBV29-1
CSVGEAMNTEAFF
>TRBJ2-2|TRBV10-3
CAISEGSGELFF
>TRBJ2-1|TRBV3-1
CASSQDPGLHNEQFF
>TRBJ1-2|TRBV6-5
CASSYIQGNYGYTF
>TRBJ1-2|TRBV30
CAWTRTFGYTF
>TRBJ2-1|TRBV7-8
CASSRRQGDISYNEQFF
>TRBJ2-7|TRBV12-3/TRBV12-4
CASSLGASGGAFSYEQYF
>TRBJ1-2|TRBV7-9
CASSYGTDNYGYTF
>TRBJ2-7|TRBV4-3
CASSQDLARIYEQYF
>TRBJ1-1|TRBV6-1
CASRRVGQGFQAFF
>TRBJ2-3|TRBV12-3/TRBV12-4
CASSFPFSGGGTDTQYF